One and the same sample provided the 26 T cell receptor beta chains below, sequenced in a study of T cells after yellow fever vaccination. TCRdb called the 5' RACE reads again in MiXCR, with one record for every CDR3 protein. The table lists 300,000 to 350,000 distinct CDR3 sequences, roughly 8% of them singletons. The sequences come from PBMCs, collected around 45 days after the first yellow fever vaccination. Receptors originate from a man aged 18 to 29 who received the YFV17D yellow fever vaccine.

This clonotype occurred a few times. The chain recombines TRBV27 with TRBJ2-5; D is ambiguous. This CDR3 is 15 amino acids long. Germline lookup yields CDR1 MNHEY and CDR2 SMNVEV (reference sequence). The V end was cut by 7 bases, the J end by 4 bases, with 19 bases between. CDR3 sequence: CASNRPGPRRETQYF. In DNA, the CDR3 is TGTGCCAGCAACAGACCGGGCCCCCGGCGAGAGACCCAGTACTTC.

The chain recombines TRBV10-3 with TRBJ2-7; D may be TRBD1 (5 bases). V was shortened by 3 bases and J by 5 bases, with 11 bases between the two germline ends. This CDR3 has 13 amino acids. The germline V gene encodes CDR1 ENHRY and CDR2 SYGVKD. The CDR3 sequence: CAISDPGKHEQYF. CDR3 nucleotide sequence: TGTGCCATCAGTGACCCAGGGAAGCACGAGCAGTACTTC.

This clonotype was observed a handful of times. The chain joins TRBV4-2 to TRBJ2-5; the D call may be TRBD1 or TRBD2 (5 bases each). The germline V and J ends were trimmed by 0 bases and 5 bases, with 10 bases remaining between them. The CDR3 length is 14 residues. Germline assignment: CDR1 LGHNA and CDR2 YNFKEQ. In nucleotides, the CDR3 is TGTGCCAGCAGCCAAGATCTAGGGGAGGAGACCCAGTACTTC. This sequence encodes CASSQDLGEETQYF.

This clonotype has ten or more counts. This CDR3 is CASSLDRRTQYF. CDR3 coding DNA: TGTGCCAGCAGCTTAGATCGGAGGACCCAGTACTTC. The chain joins TRBV7-2 to TRBJ2-5; D ambiguous. Per germline, CDR1 SGHTA and CDR2 FQGNSA. The V end was cut by 1 base, the J end by 7 bases, with 7 bases between. This CDR3 comprises 12 residues.

This clonotype was seen more than once but under ten times. The chain joins TRBV5-1 to TRBJ2-5, with 9 positions matching TRBD1. CDR1 is SGHRS, CDR2 YFSETQ, per germline. Germline trimming cut 5 bases from V and 2 bases from J; bases unmatched to any gene: 4. There are 14 residues in the CDR3. CDR3 loop: CASRPGTGQETQYF. The CDR3 region has the DNA TGCGCCAGCAGACCCGGGACAGGGCAAGAGACCCAGTACTTC.

This clonotype was seen only a few times. The chain is built from TRBV5-5 and TRBJ1-4; D unclear. Germline V lookup: CDR1 SGHKS, CDR2 YYEKEE (reference sequence). With 1 base removed from V and 2 bases from J, the gap between germline ends came to 3 bases. CDR3 size: 13 residues. In DNA form, the CDR3 reads TGTGCCAGCAGCTTGTCCACTAATGAAAAACTGTTTTTT. Protein sequence: CASSLSTNEKLFF.

There are many counts of this clonotype. The chain combines TRBV24-1 with TRBJ1-1; D not certain. Germline V gene lookup returns CDR1 KGHDR and CDR2 SFDVKD. The CDR3 extends over 11 amino acids. Trimming took off 3 bases at V and 7 bases at J, with 5 bases between the two ends. CDR3 loop: CATSDGREAFF. CDR3 sequence (DNA): TGTGCCACCAGTGATGGTCGTGAAGCTTTCTTT.

This clonotype has a count of ten or more. The chain recombines TRBV7-2 with TRBJ2-3; 12 positions agree with TRBD2. This CDR3 region has 15 residues. The V and J ends lost 5 bases and 6 bases, in that order; junction bases with no gene match: 6. In germline, CDR1 is SGHTA, CDR2 FQGNSA. Written as DNA, the CDR3 is TGTGCCAGCAGCCCCGGACTAGCGGGGCGGGATACGCAGTATTTT. It encodes CASSPGLAGRDTQYF.

This clonotype has at least ten counts. The junction shows a germline mismatch at one end, possibly a read error. The chain recombines TRBV10-3 with TRBJ2-3; possibly TRBD1 or TRBD2 for D (6 bases each). Looked up from germline, CDR1 is ENHRY and CDR2 is SYGVKD. The CDR3 consists of 14 residues. The CDR3 bases are TGTGCCACCAGTCAAGGGGGGCCCACAGATACGCAGTATTTT. As protein: CATSQGGPTDTQYF.

The genes are TRBV28 and TRBJ2-1; perhaps TRBD2 as D (5 bases). Germline CDR1 is MDHEN and CDR2 is SYDVKM. This CDR3 is built from 14 residues. V shed 7 bases and J shed 8 bases, with 18 bases lying between them. The CDR3 nucleotides read TGTGCCAGCATTGGCCTACGGCCGGACTATGAGCAGTTCTTC. It codes for CASIGLRPDYEQFF.

This clonotype came up a few times. The V call is TRBV6-5, the J call TRBJ2-1; TRBD1 or TRBD2 may be the D gene (5 bases each). Per germline, CDR1 MNHEY and CDR2 SVGAGI. The length of the CDR3 is 16 residues. V lost 0 bases and J lost 5, with 14 bases in between. CDR3 protein: CASSYSVGDQDNEQFF. CDR3 DNA sequence: TGTGCCAGCAGTTACTCGGTCGGGGACCAAGACAATGAGCAGTTCTTC.

This clonotype was detected a few times. The V gene is TRBV12-3 or TRBV12-4, the J gene TRBJ2-5, with a possible D match to TRBD2 (7 bases). Trimming stripped 4 bases from V and 5 bases from J, with 17 bases between. The CDR3 length is 15 residues. The chain's CDR3 is CASSSLGGGGETQYF. CDR3 nucleotide sequence: TGTGCCAGCAGTTCCTTGGGGGGGGGCGGGGAGACCCAGTACTTC.

The table lists this clonotype with many counts. V usage is TRBV5-1 and J usage is TRBJ2-3; 12 nucleotides align to TRBD2. Germline V gives CDR1 SGHRS, CDR2 YFSETQ. CDR3 length equals 16 residues. J lost 3 bases, V lost 5 bases, and 7 bases had no gene match. The CDR3 region is CASSYRLAGVTDTQYF. The CDR3 region has the DNA TGCGCCAGCAGTTACCGACTAGCGGGGGTAACAGATACGCAGTATTTT.

The table lists this clonotype with a few counts. The rearrangement joins TRBV6-2 or TRBV6-3 to TRBJ1-2; no definite D call. From germline, CDR1 is MNHEY and CDR2 SVGEGT. The CDR3 covers 13 residues. Deletions cut 0 bases from V and 3 bases from J, with 5 bases between. CDR3 protein: CASSYSPYYGYTF. As DNA, the CDR3 is TGTGCCAGCAGTTACTCACCGTACTATGGCTACACCTTC.

The chain uses TRBV7-2 and TRBJ1-6, with D possibly matching TRBD1 (6 bases). CDR3 length: 15 residues. The germline V gene has CDR1 SGHTA and CDR2 FQGNSA. The germline V and J ends were trimmed by 5 bases and 9 bases, with 17 bases remaining between them. CDR3 sequence reads: CASSASGETFSPLHF. The CDR3 nucleotides read TGTGCCAGCAGCGCATCAGGGGAAACTTTTTCACCCCTCCACTTT.

This clonotype has a handful of counts. This chain connects TRBV7-2 to TRBJ2-2; unclear D gene. The length of the CDR3 is 14 residues. The V and J ends lost 1 base and 6 bases respectively, with 9 bases between them. CDR1 and CDR2 from the germline V gene are SGHTA and FQGNSA. This CDR3 is CASSLDHSSGELFF. CDR3 DNA: TGTGCCAGCAGCTTAGATCATTCCTCCGGGGAGCTGTTTTTT.

The chain uses TRBV20-1 and TRBJ2-1, with 11 bases identical to TRBD2. Unmatched junction bases numbered 10, after V lost 6 bases and J lost 0 bases. This CDR3 contains 17 residues. Per germline, CDR1 DFQATT and CDR2 SNEGSKA (reference sequence). CDR3 protein: CSAQTTSGVNSYNEQFF. The CDR3 coding sequence is TGCAGTGCCCAGACGACTAGCGGGGTGAACTCCTACAATGAGCAGTTCTTC.

This clonotype has a count of ten or more. Sequence at one end of the junction differs from germline and may be a read error. The chain uses TRBV5-1 and TRBJ1-4; D is uncertain. This CDR3 has 12 amino acids. CDR1 SGHRS and CDR2 YFSETQ come from the germline V gene. The CDR3 nucleotides are TGTGCCAGCAGCTTGGTTGGAGAAAAACTGTTTTTT. Encoded protein: CASSLVGEKLFF. Supplemented by reference TRBV5-1 and TRBJ1-4, the full variable domain reads KAGVTQTPRYLIKTRGQQVTLSCSPISGHRSVSWYQQTPGQGLQFLFEYFSETQRNKGNFPGRFSGRQFSNSRSEMNVSTLELGDSALYLCASSLVGEKLFFGSGTQLSVL.

CDR3 nucleotide sequence: TGTGCCAGCAGCCCCGTCGCCTACAATCAGCCCCAGCATTTT. It encodes CASSPVAYNQPQHF. The chain uses TRBV6-1 and TRBJ1-5; D gene ambiguous. CDR3 length equals 14 residues. The V end was cut by 6 bases, the J end by 3 bases, with 12 bases between. Germline CDR1 MNHNS, CDR2 SASEGT.

The chain carries TRBV20-1 and TRBJ2-3, with D possibly matching TRBD2 (7 bases). The CDR3 runs to 17 residues. Trimming took 1 base from V and 2 from J, leaving 19 bases between them. Germline CDR1 and CDR2: DFQATT and SNEGSKA (reference sequence). Here the CDR3 reads CSARAPGRRGLTDTQYF. The DNA for the CDR3 is TGCAGTGCTAGAGCTCCCGGGCGGCGGGGGCTCACAGATACGCAGTATTTT.

This clonotype was observed many times. The rearrangement uses TRBV12-3 or TRBV12-4 and TRBJ1-5, with no clear D. This CDR3 has 14 amino acids. V dropped 3 bases and J dropped 4 bases, with 10 bases sitting between them. CDR3 nucleotides: TGTGCCAGCAGTTTGGGGTTTCGGAATCAGCCCCAGCATTTT. This codes for CASSLGFRNQPQHF.

The table lists this clonotype with a few counts. The chain recombines TRBV25-1 with TRBJ2-7; TRBD1 might be the D (6 bases). The CDR3 spans 13 residues. Germline V gene lookup returns CDR1 MGHDK and CDR2 SYGVNS. V lost 10 bases and J 5 bases, leaving 18 bases between the germline ends. CDR3 loop: CATSPEQGHEQYF. The CDR3 DNA sequence: TGTGCCACCTCCCCAGAACAGGGCCACGAGCAGTACTTC.

CDR3 residues: CASSQQEDGTTQETQYF. CDR3 sequence (DNA): TGTGCCAGCAGCCAGCAAGAAGACGGGACTACTCAAGAGACCCAGTACTTC. The chain links TRBV21-1 to TRBJ2-5; the D call TRBD1 from the table was never checked on the DNA. TRBV21-1 constitutes a pseudogene. This CDR3 is 17 amino acids long.

This clonotype has a handful of counts. The chain recombines TRBV29-1 with TRBJ1-4, with D possibly TRBD1 on 5 matching bases. The CDR3 consists of 14 residues. Germline V gene data show CDR1 as SQVTM and CDR2 as ANQGSEA. V lost 6 bases and J lost 3, with 14 bases in between. CDR3 sequence reads: CSVYRDGSNEKLFF. The CDR3 DNA follows: TGCAGCGTATACCGGGACGGTTCTAATGAAAAACTGTTTTTT. The full variable domain, its missing parts supplied by reference TRBV29-1 and TRBJ1-4, is SAVISQKPSRDICQRGTSLTIQCQVDSQVTMMFWYRQQPGQSLTLIATANQGSEATYESGFVIDKFPISRPNLTFSTLTVSNMSPEDSSIYLCSVYRDGSNEKLFFGSGTQLSVL.

The chain combines TRBV13 with TRBJ2-1, with TRBD1 as a possible D gene (5 bases). Per the germline V gene, CDR1 is PRHDT and CDR2 is FYEKMQ (reference sequence). The CDR3 extends over 14 amino acids. Trimming took off 3 bases at V and 8 bases at J, with 14 bases between the two ends. CDR3 coding DNA: TGTGCCAGCAGCTTCCGAGACAGTCTCTATGAGCAGTTCTTC. Encoded protein: CASSFRDSLYEQFF.

The rearrangement links TRBV2 to TRBJ2-7, with D perhaps matching TRBD1 (6 bases). The V end lost 6 bases, the J end lost 3 bases, and 12 bases lay between the germline ends. Germline V CDR1 and CDR2: SNHLY, FYNNEI. The CDR3 loop spans 13 amino acids. Here the CDR3 reads CASSRDTIYEQYF. CDR3 DNA: TGTGCCAGCAGCCGGGACACCATCTACGAGCAGTACTTC.